This TCR beta chain was obtained from a study of metastatic and nonmetastatic thyroid tumors. Study overall: Repertoires from malignant and benign thyroid patients were compared across blood and tumor or nodule tissue.

All patients reached thyroid surgery having received no treatment beforehand. About this clone: Its cognate antigen is unknown.

Study processing details: Built for papillary thyroid cancer, a distant-metastasis classifier drew on CDR3 differences across clinicopathological groups. TCRdb re-analyzed the PCR reads through MiXCR. The V and J calls shown here were made by TCRdb, not taken from the authors' results. The profile shows some 20,000 clones, 20% to 25% of them singletons. Trimming took 6 bases from V and 1 from J, leaving 12 bases between them. The V gene's germline CDR1 is SGHAT and CDR2 FQNNGV. CDR3 size: 14 residues. Study-wide findings and caveats: It was reported that TCR beta diversity was significantly higher in malignant thyroid tumors than benign nodules, in blood and tumor.

V gene TRBV11-2 combines with J gene TRBJ1-2; D is undetermined. This TCR was recovered from a male donor with papillary thyroid cancer or a benign thyroid nodule (not recorded which). Some clones in this sample may be carry-over from other donors' samples. Sequenced material: blood. The CDR3, as DNA: TGTGCCAGCAGGAGAGGCAGGAGTAACTATGGCTACACCTTC. This codes for CASRRGRSNYGYTF.